The entry below gives a single T cell receptor (beta chain) sequence along with its context. Its recognized antigen is unknown. The cohort consisted of fewer than 700 healthy bone marrow donors. All cohort members were sampled while nominally healthy, although unrecorded immune exposures were likely present. The donor was CMV seronegative and was included in the group of over 300 seronegative cohort members. Every donor gave a peripheral blood sample, and the peripheral blood mononuclear cells from that sample were used for TCR beta sequencing. Genomic DNA was extracted from the blood cell samples with the Qiagen DNeasy Blood Extraction Kit. The sample belongs to a study of cytomegalovirus exposure and HLA in healthy donors (dated by TCRdb to 2016 to 2017). Looking at the study overall: An earlier analysis of under 600 of the donors reported 250 to 300 Gb of sequence data and some 120 million unique TCR beta sequences from some 180 million T cells. About 300 gigabases of sequencing data and tens of millions of unique TCR sequences were included in an early release covering 500 to 750 HLA-typed donors. The genetic ancestry cluster associated with self-reported Caucasian donors included 81% of the roughly 380 genotyped donors. The study aimed to test whether signatures of past pathogen exposure could be identified by cataloging public T cell receptors. Using immunosequencing, the study profiled T cell repertoires from about 620 subjects and related those repertoires to cytomegalovirus serostatus. Along with the roughly 610-subject first cohort, a separate validation cohort of around 120 different subjects was used. To predict cytomegalovirus infection status, the study combined high-throughput TCR immunosequencing, statistical association of individual TCRs with disease status, and machine learning. A later analysis re-analyzed previously published TCR beta repertoires from roughly 690 donors and added high-resolution HLA genotyping to study TCR occurrence patterns. The later analysis used no new phenotypic data to find candidate immune exposures, relying instead on TCR beta sequences and their occurrence across donors. To decide whether each TCR beta V gene segment behaved as functional or pseudogenic, an earlier analysis of 587 of the donors relied on high-throughput TCR beta sequencing. Donor age, sex, ethnicity and CMV serostatus were compiled alongside the repertoire data. A later genetic analysis took genome-wide SNP genotypes for about three fifths of the 666 donors and used that subset as a discovery cohort. All discovery cohort repertoires had been generated using a single sequencing platform. Class I and class II HLA loci were covered by the typing at four-digit resolution. The number of donors typed differed by locus, with roughly 620-640 for A, B, C, DRB1 and DQB1, around 520 for DQA1, 606 for DPA1, and under 490 for DPB1. Four or five DR-DQ haplotypes were handled as single units for association and clustering, since linkage in the cohort was strong. Across some 400 genotyped donors of the cohort, an average of approximately 240,000 unique TCR beta nucleotide sequences per donor were sequenced, and approximately 17% of those sequences were non-productive.

Receptor libraries were prepared by the immunoSEQ multiplex PCR assay. The multiplex PCR relied on a mix of 60 forward primers for TCR Vbeta segments and 13 reverse primers for TCR Jbeta segments. A multiplex PCR assay on genomic DNA amplified the CDR3 region of rearranged TCR beta genes. Amplified TCR beta libraries were sequenced as 87-base-pair reads on the Illumina HiSeq System. The original pipeline was this. A later analysis counted some 74 million unique TCR beta chains across the 650 to 800 repertoires, and approximately 11 million of these chains were shared by at least two donors. A nearest-neighbor algorithm error-corrected the raw reads and collapsed the reads into unique sequences, merging closely related sequences to remove PCR and sequencing errors. V, D and J gene segments were assigned by aligning CDR3 sequences to IMGT reference sequences. For a sequence to be retained, at least a six-nucleotide match to both a V gene segment and a J gene segment was required. Rearrangements were classified as productive when the CDR3 lacked stop codons and remained in frame with V and J, and all other rearrangements were classified as non-productive. Following IMGT convention, CDR3 was defined as the stretch from the second conserved V-encoded cysteine up to the conserved J-encoded phenylalanine. The earlier analysis of more than 450 of the donors excluded sequences that lacked an unambiguous match to a single V gene segment. An earlier analysis of approximately 590 of the donors called V segments functional above 56.7% productive rearrangements and segregating when the between-donor standard deviation exceeded 5%. A statistical classification framework was built for diagnosing cytomegalovirus status from the catalog of TCR beta chain sequences. In a later analysis, V and J genes were assigned by comparing TCR nucleotide sequences against IMGT/GENE-DB human TR gene sequences. In a later analysis, CDR3 sequences and most-parsimonious VDJ recombination scenarios were assigned using the TCRdist pipeline. In a later analysis, each TCR beta chain was defined by its CDR3 amino acid sequence together with its V-gene family, and reads without a unique V-gene family were excluded. In a later analysis, a few hundred highly shared, low-generation-probability nucleotide sequences were removed to address suspected cross-contamination and a sequencing artifact. A later analysis calculated a clonal expansion index for each public chain from normalized within-repertoire ranks of inferred template counts. Generation probabilities in a later analysis came from a VDJ recombination model fitted to out-of-frame rearrangements, and those results were checked against IGoR. In a later analysis, TCR-TCR, TCR-HLA and TCR-CMV co-occurrence was scored with hypergeometric tests, and a repertoire-size bias correction was applied to TCR pairs. To estimate false discovery rates, a later analysis permuted the HLA or CMV assignments 20 times. In a later analysis, co-occurring TCRs were grouped using DBSCAN, and TCRdist sequence similarity was added for clustering within HLA-allele-positive subsets. For co-occurrence clustering, repertoires with fewer than 30,000 or more than 120,000 public chains were excluded, along with a handful of repertoires with anomalous nucleotide sharing. The immuneACCESS repertoire file appears here via TCRdb, limited to in-frame rearrangements. These files lack a portion of the clones; in checked studies, under half of the deficit traces to unresolved V genes, and the cause of the others is not known. V, J and clone size derive from that table, while D and trimming were established from the DNA sequence. This sample's listing comprises 130,000 to 150,000 clones. The ten top clones hold under 2% of the sample.

General conclusions and limits of the study: The only immune exposure information available for the cohort was CMV serostatus. In a later analysis, most CMV-associated TCR beta chains were found to appear HLA-restricted, with HLA associations seemingly driven largely by CMV exposure. In an earlier analysis of 587 of the donors, most TCR beta V segments appeared in productive rearrangements about 87% or about 30% of the time, broadly matching IMGT annotations. Strong co-occurrence of HLA alleles, especially DR and DQ, made assigning TCR associations to individual alleles difficult. Three of the identified cytomegalovirus-associated TCR beta chains were confirmed in vitro to be specific for cytomegalovirus antigens. At a false discovery rate of 0.05, a later analysis linked about 17,000 TCR beta sequences to specific HLA alleles. Several of the top co-occurrence clusters appeared to be linked to parvovirus B19, influenza, CMV and Epstein-Barr virus, according to a later analysis. In a later genetic analysis, fewer N-insertions in productive TCRs were reported among donors in an Asian-associated ancestry cluster than the approximately 670-donor mean. The earlier analysis of 587 of the donors excluded roughly 17 rarely observed V segments, including chromosome 9 orphons, because counts were too low. Because HLA typing was unavailable for some donors at each locus, only the typed subset was used in association tests. A further reported finding was that TCR beta sequences accurately predicted the HLA-A and HLA-B alleles for most subjects in the first cohort. Correlated functional status among segregating V segments might reflect linkage disequilibrium, but an unknown experimental factor could not be ruled out. A later analysis found that TCR association rates varied across HLA loci, with DRB1 alleles showing the most associated TCRs and HLA-C alleles the fewest. V-gene and J-gene trimming of TCR beta chains was associated with a missense DCLRE1C variant in a later genetic analysis, and the association was replicated in an independent cohort. It was suggested by the authors that the approach could potentially be generalized to other disease states and immunological phenotypes. Presence/absence analyses assumed roughly uniform sequencing depth across donors, an assumption that may not hold. The classifier was reported to diagnose cytomegalovirus status with high specificity and sensitivity in both the original and validation cohorts. The cohort was sequenced for TCR beta chains only, and without alpha or paired-chain data the features that could be detected were limited. A total of 150 to 200 TCR beta chains were listed by the study as associated with cytomegalovirus. While some public TCRs were present in many individuals, most TCR sequences turned up only very rarely across donors. The sequencing pipeline was judged likely to have produced a cluster of highly shared sequence variants as a technical artifact. A later analysis found that HLA-associated TCR beta chains were more clonally expanded and had lower generation probabilities than equally common non-associated chains.

The sequencing sample was made of PBMCs. The TCR comes from a woman between 45 and 65 years old in good health and CMV-seronegative.

The CDR3 amino acid sequence is: CASSSRAGIQGEETQYF. The bases are TGTGCCAGCAGCTCCCGAGCAGGCATACAGGGGGAAGAGACCCAGTACTTC. The rearrangement joined TRBV9 to TRBJ2-5, with 8 junctional bases fitting TRBD1. The germline V gene sets CDR1 to SGDLS and CDR2 to YYNGEE. Unmatched junction bases come to 14, with V trimmed by 4 bases and J by 3 bases. The CDR3 runs 17 residues from the cysteine to the phenylalanine. Only the CDR3 DNA stays, 51 bases, in frame from base 1. This CDR3, with the reference TRBV9 and TRBJ2-5 proteins standing in past its ends, gives the full variable domain DSGVTQTPKHLITATGQRVTLRCSPRSGDLSVYWYQQSLDQGLQFLIQYYNGEERAKGNILERFSAQQFPDLHSELNLSSLELGDSALYFCASSSRAGIQGEETQYFGPGTRLLVL.